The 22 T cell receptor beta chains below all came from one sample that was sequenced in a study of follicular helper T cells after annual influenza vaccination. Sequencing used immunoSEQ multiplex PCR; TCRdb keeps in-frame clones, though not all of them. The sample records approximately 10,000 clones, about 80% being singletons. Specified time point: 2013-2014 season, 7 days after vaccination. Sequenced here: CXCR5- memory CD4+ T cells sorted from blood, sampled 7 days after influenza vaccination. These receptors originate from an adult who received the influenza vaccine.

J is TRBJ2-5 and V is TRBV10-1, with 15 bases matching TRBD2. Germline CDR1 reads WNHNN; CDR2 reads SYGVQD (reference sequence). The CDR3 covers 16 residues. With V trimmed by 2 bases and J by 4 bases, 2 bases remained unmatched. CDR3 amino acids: CASSEVGLAGGETQYF. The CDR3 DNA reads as TGCGCCAGCAGTGAGGTGGGACTAGCGGGAGGAGAGACCCAGTACTTC.

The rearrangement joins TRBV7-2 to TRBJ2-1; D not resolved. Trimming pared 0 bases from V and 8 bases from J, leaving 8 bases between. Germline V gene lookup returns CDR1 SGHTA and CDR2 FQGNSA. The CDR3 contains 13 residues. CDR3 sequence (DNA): TGTGCCAGCAGCTTAGCCAGAGATGATGAGCAGTTCTTC. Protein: CASSLARDDEQFF.

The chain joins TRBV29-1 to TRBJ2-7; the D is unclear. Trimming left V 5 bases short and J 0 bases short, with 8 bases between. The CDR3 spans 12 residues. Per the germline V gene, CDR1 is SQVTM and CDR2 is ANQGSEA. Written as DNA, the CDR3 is TGCAGCGTTCTTCAAACCTCCTACGAGCAGTACTTC. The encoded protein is CSVLQTSYEQYF.

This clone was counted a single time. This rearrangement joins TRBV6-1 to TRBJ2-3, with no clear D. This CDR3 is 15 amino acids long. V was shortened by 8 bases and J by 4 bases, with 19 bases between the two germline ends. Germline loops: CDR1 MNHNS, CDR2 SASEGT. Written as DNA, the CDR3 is TGTGCCAGCCTACTGACTGGCCGCCGCGCAGATACGCAGTATTTT. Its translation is CASLLTGRRADTQYF.

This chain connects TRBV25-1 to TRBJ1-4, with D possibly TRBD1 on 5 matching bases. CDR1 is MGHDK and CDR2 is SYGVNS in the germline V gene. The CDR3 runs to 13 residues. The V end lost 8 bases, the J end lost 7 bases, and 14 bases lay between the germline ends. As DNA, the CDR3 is TGTGCCAGCCAGACAGTCGCTAGTGAAAAACTGTTTTTT. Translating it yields CASQTVASEKLFF.

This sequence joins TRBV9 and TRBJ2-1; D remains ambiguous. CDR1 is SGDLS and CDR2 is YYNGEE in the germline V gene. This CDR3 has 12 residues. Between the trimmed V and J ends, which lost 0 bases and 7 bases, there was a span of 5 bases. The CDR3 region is CASSVEVNEQFF. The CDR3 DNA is TGTGCCAGCAGCGTAGAAGTGAATGAGCAGTTCTTC.

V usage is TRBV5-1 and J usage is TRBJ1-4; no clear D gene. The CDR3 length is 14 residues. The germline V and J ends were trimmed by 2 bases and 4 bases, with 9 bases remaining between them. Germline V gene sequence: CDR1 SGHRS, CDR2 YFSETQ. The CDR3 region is CASSLWGNNEKLFF. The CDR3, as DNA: TGCGCCAGCAGCTTATGGGGAAATAATGAAAAACTGTTTTTT.

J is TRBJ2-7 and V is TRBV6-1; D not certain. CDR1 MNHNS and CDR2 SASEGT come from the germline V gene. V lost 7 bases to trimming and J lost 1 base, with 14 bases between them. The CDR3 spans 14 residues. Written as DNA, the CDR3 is TGTGCCAGCAAATTCCTCGACGGATCCTACGAGCAGTACTTC. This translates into CASKFLDGSYEQYF.

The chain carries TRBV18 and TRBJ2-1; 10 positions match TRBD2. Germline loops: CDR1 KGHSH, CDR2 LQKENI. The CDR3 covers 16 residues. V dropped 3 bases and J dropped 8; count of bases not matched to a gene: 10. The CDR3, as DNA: TGTGCCAGCTCACCCCCCGCTAGCGGGAGTTTGCATGAGCAGTTCTTC. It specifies CASSPPASGSLHEQFF.

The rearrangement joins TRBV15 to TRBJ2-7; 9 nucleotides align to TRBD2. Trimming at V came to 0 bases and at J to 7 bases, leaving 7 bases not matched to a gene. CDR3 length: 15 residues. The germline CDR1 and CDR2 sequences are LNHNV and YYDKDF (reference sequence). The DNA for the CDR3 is TGTGCCACCAGCAGAGAACAAGCGGGAGGAAGTGAGCAGTACTTC. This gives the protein CATSREQAGGSEQYF.

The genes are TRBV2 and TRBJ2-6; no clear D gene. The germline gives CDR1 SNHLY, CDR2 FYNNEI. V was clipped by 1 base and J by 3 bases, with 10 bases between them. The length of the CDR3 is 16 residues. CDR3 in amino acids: CASSEVGLRGANVLTF. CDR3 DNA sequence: TGTGCCAGCAGTGAAGTGGGGTTGCGTGGGGCCAACGTCCTGACTTTC.

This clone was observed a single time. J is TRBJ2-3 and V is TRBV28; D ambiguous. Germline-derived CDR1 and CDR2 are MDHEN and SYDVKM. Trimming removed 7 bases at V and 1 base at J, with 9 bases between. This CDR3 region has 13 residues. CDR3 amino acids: CASNRKGTDTQYF. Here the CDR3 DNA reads TGTGCCAGCAACCGGAAGGGCACAGATACGCAGTATTTT.

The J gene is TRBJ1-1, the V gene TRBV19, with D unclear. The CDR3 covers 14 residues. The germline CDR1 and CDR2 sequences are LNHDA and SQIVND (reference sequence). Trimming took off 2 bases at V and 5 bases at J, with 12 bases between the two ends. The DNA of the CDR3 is TGTGCCAGTAGTATATCGGGCGTGAGGACTGAAGCTTTCTTT. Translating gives CASSISGVRTEAFF. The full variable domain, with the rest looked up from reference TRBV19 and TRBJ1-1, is DGGITQSPKYLFRKEGQNVTLSCEQNLNHDAMYWYRQDPGQGLRLIYYSQIVNDFQKGDIAEGYSVSREKKESFPLTVTSAQKNPTAFYLCASSISGVRTEAFFGQGTRLTVV.

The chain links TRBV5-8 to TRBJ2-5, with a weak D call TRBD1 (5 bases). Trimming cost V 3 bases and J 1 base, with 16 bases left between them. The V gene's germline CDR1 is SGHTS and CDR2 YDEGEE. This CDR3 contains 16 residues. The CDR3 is CASSSGVETVQETQYF. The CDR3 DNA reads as TGTGCCAGCAGCTCCGGAGTAGAGACAGTCCAAGAGACCCAGTACTTC.

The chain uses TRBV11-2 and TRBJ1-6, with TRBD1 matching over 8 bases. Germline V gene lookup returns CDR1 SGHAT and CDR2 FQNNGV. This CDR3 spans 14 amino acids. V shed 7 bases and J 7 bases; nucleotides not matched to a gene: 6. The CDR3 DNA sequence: TGTGCCAGCACCTGGACAGGGAACAATTCACCCCTCCACTTT. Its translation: CASTWTGNNSPLHF. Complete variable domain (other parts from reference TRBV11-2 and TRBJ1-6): EAGVAQSPRYKIIEKRQSVAFWCNPISGHATLYWYQQILGQGPKLLIQFQNNGVVDDSQLPKDRFSAERLKGVDSTLKIQPAKLEDSAVYLCASTWTGNNSPLHFGNGTRLTVT.

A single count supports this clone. For the CDR3, the DNA is TGTGCCAGCAGCCCCCGTACGGGAGGGGACTACGAGCAGTACTTC. This codes for CASSPRTGGDYEQYF. The V and J genes are TRBV7-2 and TRBJ2-7; 8 bases map to TRBD2. The V and J ends lost 5 bases and 3 bases, in that order; junction bases with no gene match: 9. The CDR3 contains 15 residues. Per the germline V gene, CDR1 is SGHTA and CDR2 is FQGNSA.

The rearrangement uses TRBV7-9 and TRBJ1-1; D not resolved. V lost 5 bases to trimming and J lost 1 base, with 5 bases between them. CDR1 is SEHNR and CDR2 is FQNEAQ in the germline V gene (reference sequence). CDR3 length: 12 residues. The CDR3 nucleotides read TGTGCCAGCAGCCACGCGAACACTGAAGCTTTCTTT. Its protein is CASSHANTEAFF.

CDR3 DNA sequence: TGTGCCAGTAGTACAGACCCCGGGGAGCTGTTTTTT. Amino acid sequence: CASSTDPGELFF. The V call is TRBV19, the J call TRBJ2-2; D ambiguous. Germline V CDR1 and CDR2: LNHDA, SQIVND (reference sequence). V lost 4 bases, J lost 6 bases, and 6 bases lay in between. The CDR3 consists of 12 residues.

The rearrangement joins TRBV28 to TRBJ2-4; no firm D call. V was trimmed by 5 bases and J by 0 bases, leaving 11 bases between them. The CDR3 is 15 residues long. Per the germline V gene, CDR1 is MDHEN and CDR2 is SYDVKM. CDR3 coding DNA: TGTGCCAGCAGTCTGAGGTACCTAGCCAAAAACATTCAGTACTTC. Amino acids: CASSLRYLAKNIQYF.

This CDR3 is CASRSLDEQYF. CDR3 coding DNA: TGTGCCAGCAGATCCCTGGACGAGCAGTACTTC. The genes are TRBV6-5 and TRBJ2-7, with unresolved D. Germline V gene sequence: CDR1 MNHEY, CDR2 SVGAGI. Trimming removed 6 bases at V and 5 bases at J, with 8 bases between. CDR3 size: 11 residues.

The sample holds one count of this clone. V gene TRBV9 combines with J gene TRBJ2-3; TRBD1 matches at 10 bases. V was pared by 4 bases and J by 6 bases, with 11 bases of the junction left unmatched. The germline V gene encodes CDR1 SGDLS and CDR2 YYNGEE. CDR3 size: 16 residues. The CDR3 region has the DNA TGTGCCAGCAGCACTCGGACAGGGGGGATTACTGATACGCAGTATTTT. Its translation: CASSTRTGGITDTQYF.

CDR3 in DNA: TGTGCCAGCAGGTCCCGGGGGCTGAGTATAGATACGCAGTATTTT. It codes for CASRSRGLSIDTQYF. J is TRBJ2-3 and V is TRBV6-5, with D perhaps TRBD1 or TRBD2 (6 bases each). Germline V gene sequence: CDR1 MNHEY, CDR2 SVGAGI. The CDR3 has 15 amino acids. Trimming took 6 bases from V and 5 from J, leaving 18 bases between them.